The 18 T cell receptor beta chains below all came from one sample that was sequenced in a study of CD8+CD57+ T cells in acquired aplastic anemia. Profiling that covered TCR beta VDJ and CDR3 relied on genomic DNA as its template. TCRdb used MiXCR to reprocess the reads, holding one entry per CDR3 protein. The table has roughly 500,000 distinct CDR3 sequences, approximately 33% seen once. Patients chosen for sequencing had shown CD8+CD57+ cell expansion by flow cytometry. The sample consisted of sorted CD4+, CD8+, or CD8+CD57+ T cells (not recorded which) from PBMCs. Receptors were obtained from a human donor with aplastic anemia.

The table lists this clonotype with many counts. The chain is built from TRBV25-1 and TRBJ1-1; a weak D match, TRBD1 (5 bases). The CDR3 length is 13 residues. Germline V gene lookup returns CDR1 MGHDK and CDR2 SYGVNS. V gave up 4 bases and J gave up 1 base, with 7 bases separating them. For the CDR3, the DNA is TGTGCCAGCAGTGTGGGGCCGAACACTGAAGCTTTCTTT. Residues: CASSVGPNTEAFF.

This clonotype was observed a few times. This sequence joins TRBV18 and TRBJ1-2; TRBD1 might be the D (5 bases). V lost 0 bases and J 8 bases, leaving 10 bases between the germline ends. This CDR3 is 13 amino acids long. Germline V lookup: CDR1 KGHSH, CDR2 LQKENI. DNA for the CDR3: TGTGCCAGCTCACCACCAGGGAGGGACGGCTACACCTTC. It specifies CASSPPGRDGYTF.

This clonotype was observed many times. The rearrangement joins TRBV7-2 to TRBJ2-4; the match to TRBD1 covers 7 bases. The CDR3 has 13 residues. CDR1 and CDR2 from the germline V gene are SGHTA and FQGNSA. V lost 5 bases, J lost 13 bases, and 11 bases stayed unmatched. The CDR3 DNA reads TGTGCCAGCAGCCCCCGCTATCCGGACAGGCAGTACTTC. This gives the protein CASSPRYPDRQYF.

Here the CDR3 DNA reads TGTGCCAGCATTGGCCAGGGGGGAAACACCATATATTTT. Its protein is CASIGQGGNTIYF. The gene calls are TRBV6-1 and TRBJ1-3, with D possibly TRBD1 on 6 matching bases. The CDR3 runs to 13 residues. The V and J ends lost 7 bases and 4 bases respectively, with 11 bases between them. From germline, CDR1 is MNHNS and CDR2 SASEGT.

The genes are TRBV29-1 and TRBJ1-5; TRBD1 is a possible D gene (5 bases). V was pared by 3 bases and J by 0 bases, with 9 bases between. The CDR3 sequence is 14 residues long. Germline CDR1 SQVTM, CDR2 ANQGSEA. CDR3 nucleotide sequence: TGCAGCGTTGATTCCGGGGGTAGCAATCAGCCCCAGCATTTT. Its protein product is CSVDSGGSNQPQHF.

The rearrangement links TRBV24-1 to TRBJ2-7; 12 positions agree with TRBD2. In germline, CDR1 is KGHDR, CDR2 SFDVKD. The CDR3 length is 15 residues. Germline trimming cut 4 bases from V and 3 bases from J; bases unmatched to any gene: 3. The DNA for the CDR3 is TGTGCCACCAGTGACCGACTAGCGGGAGACTACGAGCAGTACTTC. Amino acid sequence: CATSDRLAGDYEQYF.

Many counts were recorded for this clonotype. The chain has TRBV29-1 and TRBJ1-2; D is perhaps TRBD1 (6 bases). Trimming took 7 bases from V and 1 from J, leaving 10 bases between them. The CDR3 has 12 amino acids. Germline V lookup: CDR1 SQVTM, CDR2 ANQGSEA. This CDR3 is CSADSLNYGYTF. The CDR3 nucleotides read TGCAGCGCGGACAGCCTTAACTATGGCTACACCTTC.

The chain is built from TRBV10-1 and TRBJ2-1; D gene uncertain. The CDR3 is 14 amino acids. Between the trimmed V and J ends, which lost 5 bases and 5 bases, there was a span of 13 bases. Germline lookup yields CDR1 WNHNN and CDR2 SYGVQD (reference sequence). This CDR3 is CASSPTPRNNEQFF. The CDR3 coding sequence is TGCGCCAGCAGTCCCACCCCACGAAACAATGAGCAGTTCTTC.

This clonotype showed up just a few times. The V and J genes are TRBV6-2 or TRBV6-3 and TRBJ2-7; possibly TRBD1 or TRBD2 for D (6 bases each). The CDR3 consists of 15 residues. V gave up 1 base and J gave up 5 bases, with 15 bases separating them. CDR1 MNHEY and CDR2 SVGEGT come from the germline V gene. CDR3: CASSYLGGAPHEQYF. The CDR3 DNA follows: TGTGCCAGCAGTTACTTGGGGGGCGCCCCCCACGAGCAGTACTTC.

This clonotype was recorded many times. The chain employs TRBV5-5 and TRBJ1-5; D ambiguous. Germline lookup yields CDR1 SGHKS and CDR2 YYEKEE (reference sequence). V shed 1 base and J shed 3 bases, with 14 bases lying between them. This CDR3 spans 16 amino acids. CDR3 region: CASSLRPTGNNQPQHF. DNA for the CDR3: TGTGCCAGCAGCTTGAGGCCGACCGGGAACAATCAGCCCCAGCATTTT.

The chain's CDR3 is CASSFGDRVGYGYTF. The DNA of the CDR3 is TGTGCCAGCAGTTTTGGAGACAGGGTTGGCTATGGCTACACCTTC. The rearrangement links TRBV27 to TRBJ1-2; TRBD1 agrees at 7 bases. Trimming cost V 3 bases and J 4 bases; bases outside gene matches: 8. Germline V gene data show CDR1 as MNHEY and CDR2 as SMNVEV (reference sequence). The CDR3 is 15 residues long.

The rearrangement uses TRBV9 and TRBJ1-1; no reliable D call. This CDR3 has 13 residues. Per germline, CDR1 SGDLS and CDR2 YYNGEE. V gave up 1 base and J gave up 1 base, with 5 bases separating them. CDR3 residues: CASSVLGNTEAFF. The CDR3 coding sequence is TGTGCCAGCAGCGTATTGGGGAACACTGAAGCTTTCTTT.

In regard to this clonotype: A read error is possible here, since a much larger clone lies one base away. The J gene is TRBJ1-5, the V gene TRBV20-1, with a weak D call TRBD1 (6 bases). The germline CDR1 and CDR2 sequences are DFQATT and SNEGSKA (reference sequence). Trimming took off 3 bases at V and 6 bases at J, with 12 bases between the two ends. This CDR3 comprises 13 residues. The CDR3 DNA reads as TGCAGTGCTAGGTCTGGAGGGGGTCAGCCCCAGCATTTT. Encoded protein: CSARSGGGQPQHF.

CDR3 residues: CATRGSPGLGGEQYF. DNA for the CDR3: TGTGCCACCAGAGGGAGCCCTGGACTTGGAGGGGAGCAGTACTTC. This chain uses TRBV15 with TRBJ2-7, with D perhaps TRBD2 (6 bases). CDR1 and CDR2 from the germline V gene are LNHNV and YYDKDF (reference sequence). The germline V and J ends were trimmed by 6 bases and 7 bases, with 22 bases remaining between them. The CDR3 spans 15 residues.

This clonotype was detected once. This may stem from a read error, because a much larger clone lies one nucleotide away. The chain recombines TRBV7-8 with TRBJ1-2; no clear D gene. Germline V lookup: CDR1 SGHVS, CDR2 FQNEAQ. This CDR3 is 15 amino acids long. CDR3 in amino acids: CASSLDRGGGHGYAF. CDR3 DNA sequence: TGTGCCAGCAGCTTAGATCGCGGCGGCGGTCATGGCTACGCCTTC.

The CDR3 DNA follows: TGTGCCAGCAGCTTATCCAGGGCTAGGGCTGAAGCTTTCTTT. Its protein is CASSLSRARAEAFF. The rearrangement joins TRBV7-2 to TRBJ1-1; possible D gene TRBD1, 5 bases. This CDR3 contains 14 residues. The V gene's germline CDR1 is SGHTA and CDR2 FQGNSA. V dropped 2 bases and J dropped 6 bases, with 13 bases sitting between them. The variable domain in full, completed from reference TRBV7-2 and TRBJ1-1, reads GAGVSQSPSNKVTEKGKDVELRCDPISGHTALYWYRQSLGQGLEFLIYFQGNSAPDKSGLPSDRFSAERTGGSVSTLTIQRTQQEDSAVYLCASSLSRARAEAFFGQGTRLTVV.

This clonotype has a count of ten or more. The chain employs TRBV7-2 and TRBJ1-2; D possibly corresponds to TRBD1 (6 bases). This CDR3 spans 15 amino acids. Germline V CDR1 and CDR2: SGHTA, FQGNSA. V lost 5 bases to trimming and J lost 8 bases, with 21 bases between them. CDR3 sequence: CASSPRAGQYNGYTF. The CDR3 DNA follows: TGTGCCAGCAGCCCCAGAGCCGGACAGTATAACGGCTACACCTTC.

This clonotype occurred a few times. This sequence joins TRBV20-1 and TRBJ1-6, with D unclear. The germline V gene has CDR1 DFQATT and CDR2 SNEGSKA (reference sequence). V dropped 2 bases and J dropped 3 bases, with 14 bases sitting between them. This CDR3 region has 16 residues. CDR3 in DNA: TGCAGTGCTAGAAGTCCGTGGCAGGACTATAATTCACCCCTCCACTTT. Translating it yields CSARSPWQDYNSPLHF.